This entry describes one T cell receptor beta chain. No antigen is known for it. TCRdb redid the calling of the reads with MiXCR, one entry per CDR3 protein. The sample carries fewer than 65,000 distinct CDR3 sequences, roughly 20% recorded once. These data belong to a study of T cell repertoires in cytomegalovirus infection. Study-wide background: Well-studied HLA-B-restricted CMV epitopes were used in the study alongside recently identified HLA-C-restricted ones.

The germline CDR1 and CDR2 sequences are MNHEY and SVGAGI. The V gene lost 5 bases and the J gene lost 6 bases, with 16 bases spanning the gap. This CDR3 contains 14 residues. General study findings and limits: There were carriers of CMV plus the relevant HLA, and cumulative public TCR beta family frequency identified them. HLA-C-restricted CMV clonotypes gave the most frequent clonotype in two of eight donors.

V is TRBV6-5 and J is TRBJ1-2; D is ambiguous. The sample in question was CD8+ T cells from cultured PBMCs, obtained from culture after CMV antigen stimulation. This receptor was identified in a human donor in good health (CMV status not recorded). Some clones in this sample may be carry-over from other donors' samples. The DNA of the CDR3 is TGTGCCAGCAGTGGGCCGTCGAGAAGCGATGGCTACACCTTC. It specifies CASSGPSRSDGYTF.